These 25 T cell receptor beta chains originate from one sample sequenced in a study of T cell clonality in common variable immunodeficiency. Assay used: immunoSEQ multiplex PCR; TCRdb lists only in-frame clones, some missing. The record shows around 45,000 clones for this sample, with no singletons present. Sequenced input: peripheral blood mononuclear cells. The receptors shown here come from a person aged 18 to 75 in good health.

This clone was observed a handful of times. Read sequence stops 3 residues before the CDR3 end, and the germline J gene provides the missing end. This chain connects TRBV10-1 to TRBJ2-1; perhaps TRBD1 as D (6 bases). The V gene's germline CDR1 is WNHNN and CDR2 SYGVQD (reference sequence). Trimming pared 6 bases from V and 5 bases from J, leaving 20 bases between. The CDR3 has 16 amino acids. The CDR3 protein is CASRGTRGIVNNEQFF. CDR3 DNA, as far as it was read: TGCGCCAGCAGGGGGACGAGGGGGATTGTCAACAATGAG.

This clone was detected only a few times. The read comes to an end 3 residues before the CDR3 does, leaving the germline J gene to fill in the end. The chain recombines TRBV5-4 with TRBJ2-7, with D maybe TRBD2 (5 bases). This CDR3 spans 13 amino acids. Germline V gene sequence: CDR1 SGHNT, CDR2 YYREEE (reference sequence). The germline V and J ends were trimmed by 4 bases and 5 bases, with 13 bases remaining between them. The CDR3 DNA, read in part, is TGTGCCAGCAGCGCCCCGCGGGCCGACGAG. This codes for CASSAPRADE. The CDR3, in full, reads CASSAPRADEQYF.

This clone appeared many times. The sequence runs out 3 residues before the end of the CDR3; the remainder is reconstructed from the germline J gene. The chain couples TRBV2 to TRBJ1-2, with TRBD1 matching 9 bases. This CDR3 region has 13 residues. V trimming: 7 bases; J trimming: 5 bases; junction bases outside the gene matches: 5. CDR1 SNHLY and CDR2 FYNNEI come from the germline V gene. The CDR3 region is CASTPTGGYGYTF. The covered CDR3 bases are TGTGCCAGCACCCCGACAGGGGGATATGGC.

This clone was seen at least ten times. The read stops 3 residues short of the end of the CDR3; the missing end is completed from the germline J gene. This rearrangement joins TRBV5-4 to TRBJ2-5; TRBD1 matches at 10 bases. CDR3 size: 15 residues. The germline V gene encodes CDR1 SGHNT and CDR2 YYREEE (reference sequence). Trimming at V came to 4 bases and at J to 5 bases, leaving 8 bases not matched to a gene. The chain's CDR3 is CASSAGTGVFETQYF. The CDR3 bases that were read are TGTGCCAGCAGCGCCGGGACAGGGGTGTTCGAGACC. Looking up the rest from reference TRBV5-4 and TRBJ2-5 gives the full variable domain: ETGVTQSPTHLIKTRGQQVTLRCSSQSGHNTVSWYQQALGQGPQFIFQYYREEENGRGNFPPRFSGLQFPNYSSELNVNALELDDSALYLCASSAGTGVFETQYFGPGTRLLVL.

This clone came up many times. The read terminates 3 residues before the CDR3 end, so the remaining end is supplied by the germline J gene. The chain couples TRBV18 to TRBJ2-7; D perhaps matches TRBD1 (6 bases). The CDR3 length is 13 residues. The germline V gene has CDR1 KGHSH and CDR2 LQKENI. V shed 2 bases and J shed 4 bases, with 9 bases lying between them. The part of the CDR3 DNA that was read is TGTGCCAGCTCACCAAAACAGGGATACGAG. This codes for CASSPKQGYE. The whole CDR3 reads CASSPKQGYEQYF. The full variable domain, in which reference TRBV18 and TRBJ2-7 provide the parts outside the CDR3, is NAGVMQNPRHLVRRRGQEARLRCSPMKGHSHVYWYRQLPEEGLKFMVYLQKENIIDESGMPKERFSAEFPKEGPSILRIQQVVRGDSAAYFCASSPKQGYEQYFGPGTRLTVT.

This clone was observed at least ten times. Read coverage stops 3 residues before the CDR3 terminus; the germline J gene supplies the remainder. This chain uses TRBV10-3 with TRBJ2-3; 7 positions match TRBD2. This CDR3 has 13 amino acids. V shed 6 bases and J 6 bases; nucleotides not matched to a gene: 6. The germline V gene encodes CDR1 ENHRY and CDR2 SYGVKD. Partial CDR3 DNA: TGTGCCATCAGGGGGGGGGTTTCGGATACG. Protein product: CAIRGGVSDT. The whole CDR3 protein is CAIRGGVSDTQYF.

This clone was seen ten or more times. The read stops 3 residues short of the end of the CDR3; the missing end is completed from the germline J gene. The chain links TRBV30 to TRBJ1-1, with D possibly being TRBD1 (6 bases). This CDR3 contains 12 residues. V gave up 4 bases and J gave up 3 bases, with 9 bases separating them. Germline V lookup: CDR1 GTSNPN, CDR2 SVGIG (reference sequence). The CDR3 bases that were read are TGTGCCTGGAACCCAGGGGACACTGAA. Its protein is CAWNPGDTE. The complete CDR3 sequence is CAWNPGDTEAFF.

This clone was counted at least ten times. The CDR3 end falls 3 residues outside the read, so it is completed with the germline J gene. The rearrangement joins TRBV18 to TRBJ2-1; no firm D call. The germline V and J ends were trimmed by 3 bases and 8 bases, with 5 bases remaining between them. This CDR3 is 11 amino acids long. Germline assignment: CDR1 KGHSH and CDR2 LQKENI. The sequenced part of the CDR3 DNA is TGTGCCAGCTCACCCATAGATGAG. This translates into CASSPIDE. The whole CDR3 protein reads CASSPIDEQFF. The full variable domain, its missing parts supplied by reference TRBV18 and TRBJ2-1, is NAGVMQNPRHLVRRRGQEARLRCSPMKGHSHVYWYRQLPEEGLKFMVYLQKENIIDESGMPKERFSAEFPKEGPSILRIQQVVRGDSAAYFCASSPIDEQFFGPGTRLTVL.

Ten or more counts support this clone. The read ends 3 residues early relative to the CDR3; the germline J gene fills the gap. The rearrangement uses TRBV6-1 and TRBJ2-3; 10 bases agree with TRBD2. Germline V gives CDR1 MNHNS, CDR2 SASEGT. This CDR3 contains 14 residues. V lost 2 bases to trimming and J lost 4 bases; unmatched junction nucleotides: 0. This CDR3 reads CASSELAGADTQYF. Incomplete CDR3 DNA: TGTGCCAGCAGTGAACTAGCGGGGGCAGATACG.

This clone has at least ten counts. From the germline J gene comes the end of the CDR3, since the read stops 3 residues before it. The chain joins TRBV11-2 to TRBJ2-7; D is unclear. V dropped 3 bases and J dropped 2 bases, with 5 bases sitting between them. This CDR3 is 12 amino acids long. Germline V lookup: CDR1 SGHAT, CDR2 FQNNGV. The CDR3 sequence is CASSFQTYEQYF. The covered CDR3 bases are TGTGCCAGCAGCTTCCAAACCTACGAG.

In its sample, this clone was seen many times. The CDR3 end falls 3 residues outside the read, so it is completed with the germline J gene. The rearrangement joins TRBV7-2 to TRBJ2-1, with TRBD2 as a possible D gene (7 bases). The CDR3 is made up of 15 amino acids. The germline V gene has CDR1 SGHTA and CDR2 FQGNSA. With 1 base removed from V and 7 bases from J, the gap between germline ends came to 14 bases. The CDR3 here is CASSLGGGQGNEQFF. The covered CDR3 bases are TGTGCCAGCAGCTTAGGGGGGGGGCAGGGTAATGAG.

Notes on this clone: The read terminates 3 residues before the CDR3 end, so the remaining end is supplied by the germline J gene. This rearrangement joins TRBV19 to TRBJ1-2; tentative D call: TRBD1 (5 bases). Germline V gene lookup returns CDR1 LNHDA and CDR2 SQIVND (reference sequence). CDR3 length: 13 residues. The sequenced CDR3 bases are TGTGCCAGTAGGCTCAGGGAATGGAGCGAC. Its translation is CASRLREWSD. The whole CDR3 protein reads CASRLREWSDYTF.

There are many counts of this clone. The CDR3 is cut off 3 residues early in the read; its end comes from the germline J gene. V usage is TRBV5-1 and J usage is TRBJ1-3; 7 bases are shared with TRBD1. This CDR3 is built from 16 residues. With V trimmed by 4 bases and J by 0 bases, 7 bases remained unmatched. Germline lookup yields CDR1 SGHRS and CDR2 YFSETQ. This chain's CDR3 is CASSVYGTDSGNTIYF. Partial CDR3 DNA: TGCGCCAGCAGCGTCTACGGGACAGACTCTGGAAACACC.

This clone was counted ten times or more. Sequencing ends 3 residues short of the CDR3 end; the germline J gene provides the rest. The rearrangement joins TRBV19 to TRBJ2-2, with 15 bases matching TRBD2. Trimming removed 3 bases from V and 1 base from J; junction bases left unmatched: 3. This CDR3 spans 18 amino acids. Germline V gene data show CDR1 as LNHDA and CDR2 as SQIVND (reference sequence). CDR3 loop: CASSIQGLAGGNTGELFF. The sequenced part of the CDR3 DNA is TGTGCCAGTAGTATCCAGGGACTAGCGGGGGGGAACACCGGGGAG.

This clone was counted a few times. The CDR3 goes on 3 residues after the read ends, and that part is filled in from the germline J gene. The chain is built from TRBV11-2 and TRBJ1-1; D is unclear. With 0 bases removed from V and 0 bases from J, the gap between germline ends came to 2 bases. The length of the CDR3 is 13 residues. Germline CDR1 and CDR2: SGHAT and FQNNGV. This chain's CDR3 is CASSLDMNTEAFF. The sequenced part of the CDR3 DNA is TGTGCCAGCAGCTTAGACATGAACACTGAA. The full variable domain, completed using reference TRBV11-2 and TRBJ1-1, is EAGVAQSPRYKIIEKRQSVAFWCNPISGHATLYWYQQILGQGPKLLIQFQNNGVVDDSQLPKDRFSAERLKGVDSTLKIQPAKLEDSAVYLCASSLDMNTEAFFGQGTRLTVV.

This clone was seen many times. Mismatch with germline at one junction end may stem from a read error. The read gets to within 3 residues of the CDR3 end, and the germline J gene fills in the rest. Other nucleotide sequences in the sample specify the same CDR3. This sequence joins TRBV5-6 and TRBJ1-3, with 7 bases fitting TRBD1. Germline assignment: CDR1 SGHDT and CDR2 YYEEEE. The CDR3 has 14 residues. The sequenced CDR3 bases are TGTGCCAGCAGCTTGATAGGGACAGAGGACACT. Translating gives CASSLIGTEDT. The CDR3 reads in full as CASSLIGTEDTIYF. Full variable domain (outside the CDR3, taken from reference TRBV5-6 and TRBJ1-3): DAGVTQSPTHLIKTRGQQVTLRCSPKSGHDTVSWYQQALGQGPQFIFQYYEEEERQRGNFPDRFSGHQFPNYSSELNVNALLLGDSALYLCASSLIGTEDTIYFGEGSWLTVV.

This clone has a count of ten or more. The sequence runs out 3 residues before the end of the CDR3; the remainder is reconstructed from the germline J gene. The chain employs TRBV10-3 and TRBJ2-7; tentatively, D is TRBD1 (6 bases). The CDR3 runs 14 residues. Germline V gives CDR1 ENHRY, CDR2 SYGVKD. Deletions cut 6 bases from V and 3 bases from J, with 15 bases between. CDR3 sequence: CAISPPDRIYEQYF. The part of the CDR3 DNA that was read is TGTGCCATCAGCCCACCGGACAGAATCTACGAG.

This clone was detected ten times or more. The read gets to within 3 residues of the CDR3 end, and the germline J gene fills in the rest. V usage is TRBV7-6 and J usage is TRBJ1-5, with a tentative D call TRBD1 (6 bases). CDR3 length: 16 amino acids. V lost 1 base to trimming and J lost 3 bases, with 13 bases between them. Germline-derived CDR1 and CDR2 are SGHVS and FNYEAQ. CDR3 bases read: TGTGCCAGCAGCTTAGTTCCCTACAGGGACAATCAGCCC. It yields the protein CASSLVPYRDNQP. The whole CDR3 protein is CASSLVPYRDNQPQHF.

This clone was detected many times. The read terminates 3 residues before the CDR3 end, so the remaining end is supplied by the germline J gene. This chain connects TRBV5-4 to TRBJ1-4; D unclear. This CDR3 has 15 residues. Trimming left V 3 bases short and J 4 bases short, with 13 bases between. Germline V lookup: CDR1 SGHNT, CDR2 YYREEE (reference sequence). The DNA read from the CDR3 is TGTGCCAGCAGCTCGGGCCCGGGGATTAATGAAAAA. It specifies CASSSGPGINEK. In full, the CDR3 is CASSSGPGINEKLFF.

This clone came up many times. The read is 3 residues too short to cover the CDR3 end, so that end is filled in from the germline J gene. This specimen includes other DNA sequences encoding the same CDR3. This sequence joins TRBV10-3 and TRBJ2-3; 9 positions match TRBD1. The V gene's germline CDR1 is ENHRY and CDR2 SYGVKD. There are 15 residues in the CDR3. J gave up 5 bases and V 7 bases, and 10 bases lay outside the gene matches. This CDR3 reads CAIKQNRGLEDTQYF. Partial CDR3 DNA: TGTGCCATCAAACAAAACAGGGGGCTGGAAGATACG.

This clone showed up many times. This CDR3 reads CASSLAGPNTGELFF. The CDR3 DNA, read in part, is TGTGCCAGCAGCTTAGCGGGGCCGAACACCGGGGAG. The genes are TRBV7-2 and TRBJ2-2; tentative D call: TRBD1 (5 bases). The read comes to an end 3 residues before the CDR3 does, leaving the germline J gene to fill in the end. Germline CDR1 SGHTA, CDR2 FQGNSA. The V and J ends lost 0 bases and 0 bases respectively, with 5 bases between them. This CDR3 has 15 residues.

This clone was recorded a few times. CDR3: CASSLTGYEQYF. The sequenced part of the CDR3 DNA is TGTGCCAGCAGCTTAACAGGGTACGAG. The J gene is TRBJ2-7, the V gene TRBV7-9; D is perhaps TRBD1 (6 bases). The missing CDR3 end, 3 residues past where the read stops, is filled in from the germline J gene. In germline, CDR1 is SEHNR, CDR2 FQNEAQ (reference sequence). The CDR3 covers 12 residues. V lost 2 bases, J lost 4 bases, and 6 bases lay in between.

This clone was recorded a few times. A read error may explain this, as a much larger clone is one base away. The missing CDR3 end, 3 residues past where the read stops, is filled in from the germline J gene. This chain connects TRBV2 to TRBJ2-5; 14 bases are shared with TRBD2. The CDR3 sequence is 17 residues long. With V trimmed by 10 bases and J by 4 bases, 14 bases remained unmatched. CDR1 is SNHLY, CDR2 FYNNEI, per germline. The CDR3 sequence: CANGLAGGLRVAETQYF. CDR3 DNA, as far as it was read: TGTGCCAACGGACTAGCGGGGGGCCTCCGAGTTGCAGAGACC.

This clone was seen more than once but under ten times. From the germline J gene comes the end of the CDR3, since the read stops 3 residues before it. The chain couples TRBV19 to TRBJ1-1; D not certain. Between the trimmed V and J ends, which lost 9 bases and 0 bases, there was a span of 11 bases. The CDR3 is made up of 13 amino acids. The V gene's germline CDR1 is LNHDA and CDR2 SQIVND (reference sequence). The CDR3 region is CASTRALNTEAFF. The CDR3 DNA, read in part, is TGTGCCAGCACGAGGGCTCTGAACACTGAA.

This clone came up many times. Read coverage stops 3 residues before the CDR3 terminus; the germline J gene supplies the remainder. The chain couples TRBV30 to TRBJ1-4, with TRBD1 matching 7 bases. The V segment lost 3 bases and the J segment 4 bases; nucleotides outside the gene matches: 8. CDR1 is GTSNPN, CDR2 SVGIG, per germline (reference sequence). The CDR3 spans 15 residues. Here the CDR3 reads CAWRAGTAINEKLFF. CDR3 DNA, as far as it was read: TGTGCCTGGAGAGCCGGGACAGCCATTAATGAAAAA.